The rows below give T cell receptor beta chains drawn from one sample of a study of preoperative IRX-2 immunotherapy in early breast cancer. Sequencing was performed with immunoSEQ multiplex PCR; in TCRdb, only in-frame clones are kept and a portion is missing. The repertoire has over 55,000 clones, approximately 95% of them found once; the top ten carry around 1.5%. The sample was collected from a patient treated with IRX-2 immunotherapy. The receptors were gathered from a human donor with breast cancer. CDR3s include the opening cysteine and the closing phenylalanine or tryptophan. D genes are given only for firm matches. Expanded clones are given a class, and other clones once, few, many or no size at all.

clone_size: .; d_call: TRBD2; v_call: TRBV2; j_call: TRBJ2-2; cdr3_nt: TGTGCCAGCAGGAAGTGGACTAGCGACACCGGGGAGCTGTTTTTT; cdr3_aa: CASRKWTSDTGELFF
clone_size: .; d_call: .; v_call: TRBV7-9; j_call: TRBJ2-2; cdr3_nt: TGTGCCAGCGTAGACCCAGGGAAAGCGAACACCGGGGAGCTGTTTTTT; cdr3_aa: CASVDPGKANTGELFF
clone_size: .; d_call: .; v_call: TRBV7-9; j_call: TRBJ2-7; cdr3_nt: TGTGCCAGCAGCTTACCCGATCCCAGGCAGCAGTACTTC; cdr3_aa: CASSLPDPRQQYF
clone_size: .; d_call: TRBD1; v_call: TRBV27; j_call: TRBJ1-5; cdr3_nt: TGTGCCAGCAGTAAAACAGGGGGTCGCTATCAGCCCCAGCATTTT; cdr3_aa: CASSKTGGRYQPQHF
clone_size: .; d_call: .; v_call: TRBV5-1; j_call: TRBJ2-4; cdr3_nt: TGCGCCAGCAGCTCCACGAGTAGCGACCACATTCAGTACTTC; cdr3_aa: CASSSTSSDHIQYF
clone_size: .; d_call: .; v_call: TRBV18; j_call: TRBJ1-1; cdr3_nt: TGTGCCAGCTCAGTCACCATGAACACTGAAGCTTTCTTT; cdr3_aa: CASSVTMNTEAFF
clone_size: .; d_call: .; v_call: TRBV6-5; j_call: TRBJ2-1; cdr3_nt: TGTGCCAGCAGTTCAAAGCCCTACAATGAGCAGTTCTTC; cdr3_aa: CASSSKPYNEQFF
clone_size: few; d_call: TRBD1; v_call: TRBV28; j_call: TRBJ1-2; cdr3_nt: TGTGCCAGCAGTTTACCCCTAGGGACAGGGGGCTTGGTCTATGGCTACACCTTC; cdr3_aa: CASSLPLGTGGLVYGYTF
clone_size: .; d_call: .; v_call: TRBV5-1; j_call: TRBJ2-1; cdr3_nt: TGCGCCAGCAGCTTGTGGGGGGTTGAGCAGTTCTTC; cdr3_aa: CASSLWGVEQFF
clone_size: .; d_call: TRBD1; v_call: TRBV7-2; j_call: TRBJ1-1; cdr3_nt: TGTGCCAGCAGCTCTTCCGGACAGGGGAACACTGAAGCTTTCTTT; cdr3_aa: CASSSSGQGNTEAFF
clone_size: few; d_call: .; v_call: TRBV11-1; j_call: TRBJ2-7; cdr3_nt: TGTGCCAGCAGCTTAGCGGGGGGCGAGCAGTACTTC; cdr3_aa: CASSLAGGEQYF
clone_size: .; d_call: .; v_call: TRBV5-8; j_call: TRBJ2-2; cdr3_nt: TGTGCCAGCAGCTTGTTCGTTTACCTGAACACCGGGGAGCTGTTTTTT; cdr3_aa: CASSLFVYLNTGELFF
clone_size: .; d_call: TRBD1; v_call: TRBV12-5; j_call: TRBJ2-2; cdr3_nt: TGTGCTAGTGCCACACAGGGGGCGGTAGGGGAGCTGTTTTTT; cdr3_aa: CASATQGAVGELFF
clone_size: few; d_call: TRBD1; v_call: TRBV4-1; j_call: TRBJ1-5; cdr3_nt: TGCGCCAGCAGCCAAGCCACAGGGGGCAATCAGCCCCAGCATTTT; cdr3_aa: CASSQATGGNQPQHF
clone_size: .; d_call: .; v_call: TRBV11-2; j_call: TRBJ1-6; cdr3_nt: TGTGCCAGCAGCTTAGGGCTTGGCTCACCCCTCCACTTT; cdr3_aa: CASSLGLGSPLHF
clone_size: .; d_call: .; v_call: TRBV4-3; j_call: TRBJ1-1; cdr3_nt: TGCGCCAGCAGCCAAGATCTCCCAACAATGAACACTGAAGCTTTCTTT; cdr3_aa: CASSQDLPTMNTEAFF
clone_size: .; d_call: .; v_call: TRBV5-5; j_call: TRBJ2-1; cdr3_nt: TGTGCCAGCAGCAGAATGGGGATTGAGCAGTTCTTC; cdr3_aa: CASSRMGIEQFF
clone_size: once; d_call: TRBD1; v_call: TRBV19; j_call: TRBJ1-1; cdr3_nt: TGTGCCAGTAGTATAGGGACAGGGGGCGTTAAGAACACTGAAGCTTTCTTT; cdr3_aa: CASSIGTGGVKNTEAFF
clone_size: .; d_call: .; v_call: TRBV7-9; j_call: TRBJ2-1; cdr3_nt: TGTGCCAGCAGCTTACGACACAGGGACAATGAGCAGTTCTTC; cdr3_aa: CASSLRHRDNEQFF
clone_size: .; d_call: TRBD2; v_call: TRBV9; j_call: TRBJ2-5; cdr3_nt: TGTGCCAGCAGCGTAGTGGGACTAGCGGGGATAGAGACCCAGTACTTC; cdr3_aa: CASSVVGLAGIETQYF
clone_size: .; d_call: .; v_call: TRBV5-1; j_call: TRBJ2-3; cdr3_nt: TGCGCCAGCAGCTTGGCCTCGGCTAGCACAGATACGCAGTATTTT; cdr3_aa: CASSLASASTDTQYF
clone_size: once; d_call: TRBD1; v_call: TRBV14; j_call: TRBJ2-7; cdr3_nt: TGTGCCAGCAGCCGGGGGACAGGGGATTCCTACGAGCAGTACTTC; cdr3_aa: CASSRGTGDSYEQYF